The T cell receptor (beta chain) under discussion was sequenced for a study of T-cell memory formation after mild COVID-19. V was cut by 2 bases and J by 2 bases, with 22 bases left in between. The CDR3 sequence is 19 residues long. Germline V gene lookup returns CDR1 MNHNY and CDR2 SVGAGI (reference sequence). TCRdb re-derived calls from the 5' RACE reads in MiXCR, one entry per CDR3 protein. The profile covers roughly 29,000 distinct CDR3 sequences, with 6.5% to 9% appearing a single time and 13% to 15% taken by the ten largest. This clonotype has ten or more counts. The TCR comes from an adult woman who had mild COVID-19 (a few samples of this study predate the infection). Cell type and time point are not known. The sequencing sample was made of PBMCs or a T cell subset sorted from them (not recorded which). J is TRBJ2-1 and V is TRBV6-6; perhaps TRBD2 as D (12 bases). CDR3: CASSYGQGASGRAYNEQFF. Here the CDR3 DNA reads TGTGCCAGCAGTTACGGACAGGGGGCTAGCGGGAGGGCCTACAATGAGCAGTTCTTC.